This T cell receptor beta chain stems from a study of T cells of healthy individuals listed by TCRdb under 2018. The protocol used for the library was 5' RACE. The sequencing machine was an Illumina MiSeq. TCRdb trimmed public reads at Q25 via fastp, called clones via MiXCR and kept in-frame beta chains. When rows share a CDR3 protein, they turn into one entry using the most common DNA and genes. The sample profile shows about 41,000 distinct CDR3 sequences; 3.5% to 5.5% of them were found once. The ten largest clones add up to around 9.6% of the sample. This clonotype was detected many times. The clone's antigen remains unknown. No base quality values were provided; no much bigger clone lies one nucleotide off. The germline V gene encodes CDR1 DFQATT and CDR2 SNEGSKA (reference sequence). The CDR3 starts with the cysteine, ends with the phenylalanine, and has 14 residues. Kept here is only the CDR3 DNA, which spans 42 bases and is read in frame from base 1. Trimming removed 1 base from V and 0 bases from J, leaving 6 bases between the germline ends.

The receptor's source is a human donor in good health. This receptor chain uses TRBV20-1 and TRBJ1-4, with no reliable assignment of the D segment. The nucleotide sequence is given as TGCAGTGCTAGAGGCGGAACAACTAATGAAAAACTGTTTTTT. It specifies CSARGGTTNEKLFF.